The 15 T cell receptor beta chains given below trace back to one sample, sequenced in a study of beta chain features in type 1 diabetes. Study-wide results and caveats: Type 1 diabetes patients showed a moderate but significant shortening of TCRB CDR3s in all four CD4+ subsets.

Expressed TCRB transcripts were sequenced after all isolated RNA was converted to cDNA. Using immunoSEQ multiplex PCR, the repertoire was profiled, and TCRdb retains in-frame clones only, with some absent. This table has more than 250,000 clones, about 15% appearing once. The antigens of these receptors remain unknown. The sequenced material came from naive CD4+ T cells from blood. The origin of the receptors is a man between 18 and 35 years old with type 1 diabetes.

This clone was seen more than once but under ten times. The CDR3 reads CASSEEGQGRYEQYF. CDR3 nucleotides: TGTGCCAGCAGTGAGGAAGGACAGGGAAGGTACGAGCAGTACTTC. The chain carries TRBV6-1 and TRBJ2-7, with 8 bases aligning to TRBD1. V shed 3 bases and J 4 bases; nucleotides not matched to a gene: 8. The CDR3 is 15 residues long. Germline V gives CDR1 MNHNS, CDR2 SASEGT.

Only a few counts were recorded for this clone. The rearrangement uses TRBV28 and TRBJ1-2, with 8 nucleotides matching TRBD1. The length of the CDR3 is 13 residues. Germline CDR1 reads MDHEN; CDR2 reads SYDVKM. Losses at the gene ends were 7 bases for V and 2 bases for J; bases not matched to a gene: 3. CDR3: CASTTGGNYGYTF. CDR3 bases: TGTGCCAGCACCACAGGGGGAAACTATGGCTACACCTTC.

The chain carries TRBV11-2 and TRBJ2-3, with 9 bases matching TRBD2. V gave up 5 bases and J gave up 0 bases; unmatched junction bases: 9. This CDR3 comprises 17 residues. CDR1 SGHAT and CDR2 FQNNGV come from the germline V gene. CDR3 in DNA: TGTGCCAGCAGCCGCACCATACTAGCGGGTAGCACAGATACGCAGTATTTT. Translated: CASSRTILAGSTDTQYF.

This clone came up a few times. The genes are TRBV27 and TRBJ2-7, with 8 positions matching TRBD1. This CDR3 region has 16 residues. J gave up 5 bases and V 4 bases, and 13 bases lay outside the gene matches. Germline V lookup: CDR1 MNHEY, CDR2 SMNVEV (reference sequence). DNA for the CDR3: TGTGCCAGCAGTTCCCACAGGGGGTCTAGCGTGGACGAGCAGTACTTC. Translation gives CASSSHRGSSVDEQYF.

This clone was detected only a few times. The chain employs TRBV27 and TRBJ1-4, with 7 bases that match TRBD1. Germline CDR1 reads MNHEY; CDR2 reads SMNVEV (reference sequence). The length of the CDR3 is 15 residues. The ends lost 4 bases at V and 5 bases at J; junction bases unmatched: 7. This chain's CDR3 is CASSSRQGGNEKLFF. As DNA, the CDR3 is TGTGCCAGCAGTTCTAGACAGGGCGGGAATGAAAAACTGTTTTTT.

The chain is built from TRBV27 and TRBJ2-2; D not certain. CDR1 and CDR2 from the germline V gene are MNHEY and SMNVEV (reference sequence). V lost 5 bases, J lost 4 bases, and 17 bases lay in between. The CDR3 length is 16 residues. The CDR3 is CASSHHSGSRTGELFF. In nucleotides, the CDR3 is TGTGCCAGCAGTCACCACAGTGGTTCCCGCACCGGGGAGCTGTTTTTT.

This clone has just a few counts. The gene calls are TRBV4-2 and TRBJ2-1; no definite D call. Trimming cost V 0 bases and J 4 bases, with 10 bases left between them. The CDR3 consists of 15 residues. The germline V gene encodes CDR1 LGHNA and CDR2 YNFKEQ. The CDR3 is CASSQDVERYNEQFF. The CDR3 DNA reads TGTGCCAGCAGCCAAGATGTGGAGAGGTACAATGAGCAGTTCTTC.

This sequence joins TRBV25-1 and TRBJ1-5; 7 nucleotides match TRBD1. The CDR3 runs to 13 residues. The germline gives CDR1 MGHDK, CDR2 SYGVNS. V was clipped by 7 bases and J by 2 bases; unmatched bases: 2. The CDR3 loop is CASKGQGNQPQHF. CDR3 nucleotide sequence: TGTGCCAGCAAAGGACAGGGCAATCAGCCCCAGCATTTT.

This clone came up a few times. This rearrangement joins TRBV7-9 to TRBJ1-2, with 10 positions matching TRBD1. V lost 4 bases, J lost 3 bases, and 5 bases stayed unmatched. The CDR3 is 15 amino acids. Germline V gene sequence: CDR1 SEHNR, CDR2 FQNEAQ (reference sequence). The DNA of the CDR3 is TGTGCCAGCAGCTCGCTAGGGACAGGGGACTATGGCTACACCTTC. Residues: CASSSLGTGDYGYTF. Full variable domain (rest looked up from reference TRBV7-9 and TRBJ1-2): DTGVSQNPRHKITKRGQNVTFRCDPISEHNRLYWYRQTLGQGPEFLTYFQNEAQLEKSRLLSDRFSAERPKGSFSTLEIQRTEQGDSAMYLCASSSLGTGDYGYTFGSGTRLTVV.

V is TRBV4-1 and J is TRBJ2-5; 9 bases match TRBD2. The germline gives CDR1 MGHRA, CDR2 YSYEKL. CDR3 length: 15 amino acids. J was trimmed by 7 bases and V by 0 bases; bases with no gene match: 6. DNA of the CDR3: TGCGCCAGCAGCCAAGAATACCTAGCGGGGTGGACCCAGTACTTC. As protein: CASSQEYLAGWTQYF.

Only a few counts were recorded for this clone. This chain uses TRBV5-4 with TRBJ1-1; D is unclear. The length of the CDR3 is 12 residues. Trimming cost V 3 bases and J 8 bases, with 11 bases left between them. Germline CDR1 is SGHNT and CDR2 is YYREEE (reference sequence). CDR3 DNA: TGTGCCAGCAGCTCCCACCAGTTGGAAGCTTTCTTT. It codes for CASSSHQLEAFF.

The J gene is TRBJ1-6, the V gene TRBV4-3; 8 positions agree with TRBD1. Germline V gene lookup returns CDR1 LGHNA and CDR2 YSLEER. The CDR3 runs to 13 residues. Losses at the gene ends were 2 bases for V and 11 bases for J; bases not matched to a gene: 2. This CDR3 is CASSQRTGTPLHF. The CDR3 DNA sequence: TGCGCCAGCAGCCAAAGGACAGGGACACCCCTCCACTTT.

The V and J genes are TRBV25-1 and TRBJ2-1, with TRBD2 as a possible D gene (5 bases). Trimming took 3 bases from V and 8 from J, leaving 14 bases between them. Germline values: CDR1 MGHDK, CDR2 SYGVNS. This CDR3 spans 14 amino acids. CDR3 protein: CASSEPGLKDEQFF. DNA for the CDR3: TGTGCCAGCAGTGAGCCGGGGTTAAAGGATGAGCAGTTCTTC.

The chain links TRBV7-8 to TRBJ2-7, with TRBD1 matching 7 bases. The germline V gene encodes CDR1 SGHVS and CDR2 FQNEAQ. The CDR3 loop spans 14 amino acids. The V segment lost 1 base and the J segment 3 bases; nucleotides outside the gene matches: 3. Here the CDR3 DNA reads TGTGCCAGCAGCTTAGTTGCAGGGGGCTACGAGCAGTACTTC. The encoded protein is CASSLVAGGYEQYF.

On this clone: A junction end diverges from the germline sequence, so it may reflect a read error. The chain combines TRBV5-1 with TRBJ2-5; 7 positions match TRBD1. The CDR3 sequence is 15 residues long. CDR1 SGHRS and CDR2 YFSETQ come from the germline V gene. The CDR3 loop is CASSIPTGDQEAQYF. CDR3 in DNA: TGCGCCAGCAGCATACCAACAGGGGACCAAGAGGCCCAGTACTTC.